This T cell receptor beta chain was profiled in a study of T cells in Graves' hyperthyroidism and ophthalmopathy. Whole-study findings and limits: The model identified upcoming ophthalmopathy a median about six months ahead of onset.

As for this clonotype: Antigen specificity is unknown. At one of its ends the junction is not consistent with the germline gene, which may arise from a read error.

TCR beta CDR3 sequences were amplified from RNA transcripts. HTBI primers were employed in a first-round RT-PCR of the TCR CDR3. From the multiplex PCR reads, TCRdb called clonotypes with MiXCR, one entry per CDR3 protein. The data show about 510,000 distinct CDR3 sequences, 40% to 55% seen once. Lactation, pregnancy, other autoimmune disease or uncontrolled infection excluded patients. Diagnoses were established using clinical symptoms, serum thyroxine and TRAb, thyroid ultrasound and orbital computed tomography. There are 15 residues in the CDR3. CDR1 and CDR2 from the germline V gene are SGHVS and FQNEAQ.

The receptor was derived from an adult woman with Graves' disease, either hyperthyroidism or ophthalmopathy (not recorded which). The sample taken for sequencing was peripheral blood or thyroid tissue (not recorded which). This chain joins TRBV7-8 and TRBJ2-7; 11 bases match TRBD2. CDR3 in amino acids: CASSPTSGSSYEQYF. The CDR3 DNA sequence: TGCGCCAGCAGCCCAACTAGCGGGAGCTCCTACGAGCAGTACTTC.